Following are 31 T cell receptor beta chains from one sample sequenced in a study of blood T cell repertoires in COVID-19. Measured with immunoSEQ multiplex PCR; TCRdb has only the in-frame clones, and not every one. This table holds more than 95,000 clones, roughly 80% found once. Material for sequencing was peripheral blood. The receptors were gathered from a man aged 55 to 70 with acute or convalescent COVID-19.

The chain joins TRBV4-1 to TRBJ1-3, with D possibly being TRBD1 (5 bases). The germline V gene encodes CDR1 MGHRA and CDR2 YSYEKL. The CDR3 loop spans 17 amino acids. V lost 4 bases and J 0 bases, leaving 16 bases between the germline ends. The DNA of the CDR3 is TGCGCCAGCAGCCTCACTGCAGACAGCCTCTCTGGAAACACCATATATTTT. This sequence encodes CASSLTADSLSGNTIYF.

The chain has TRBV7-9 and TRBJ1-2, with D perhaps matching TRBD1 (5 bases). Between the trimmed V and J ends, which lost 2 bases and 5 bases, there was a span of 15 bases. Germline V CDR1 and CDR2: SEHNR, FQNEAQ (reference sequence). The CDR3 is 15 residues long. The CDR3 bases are TGTGCCAGCAGCTTACCCAGTGGACATGCTTATGGCTACACCTTC. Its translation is CASSLPSGHAYGYTF.

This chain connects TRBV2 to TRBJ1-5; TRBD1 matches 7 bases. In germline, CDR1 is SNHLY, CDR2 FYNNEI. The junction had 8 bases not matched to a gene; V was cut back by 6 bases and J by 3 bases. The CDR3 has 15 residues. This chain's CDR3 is CASSGGTADNQPQHF. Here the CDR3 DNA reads TGTGCCAGCAGCGGAGGGACAGCGGACAATCAGCCCCAGCATTTT.

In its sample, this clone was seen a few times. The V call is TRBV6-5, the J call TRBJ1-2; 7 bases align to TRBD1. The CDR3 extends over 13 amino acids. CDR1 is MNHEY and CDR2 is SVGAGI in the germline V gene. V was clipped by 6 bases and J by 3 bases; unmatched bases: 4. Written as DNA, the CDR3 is TGTGCCAGCAGCTTAGACAGGGACTATGGCTACACCTTC. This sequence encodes CASSLDRDYGYTF.

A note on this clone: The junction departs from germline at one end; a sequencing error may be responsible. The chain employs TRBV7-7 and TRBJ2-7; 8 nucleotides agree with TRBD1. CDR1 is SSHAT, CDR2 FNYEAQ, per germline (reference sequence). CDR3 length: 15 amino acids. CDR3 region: CASSPGTGGIGEQYF. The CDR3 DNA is TGTGCTAGCAGCCCCGGGACAGGAGGTATAGGGGAGCAGTACTTC.

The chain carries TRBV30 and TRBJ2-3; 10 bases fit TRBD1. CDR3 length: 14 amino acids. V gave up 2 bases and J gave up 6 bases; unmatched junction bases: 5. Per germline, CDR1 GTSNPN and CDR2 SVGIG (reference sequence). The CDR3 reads CAWSWTGGVDTQYF. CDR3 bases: TGTGCCTGGAGTTGGACAGGGGGGGTGGATACGCAGTATTTT.

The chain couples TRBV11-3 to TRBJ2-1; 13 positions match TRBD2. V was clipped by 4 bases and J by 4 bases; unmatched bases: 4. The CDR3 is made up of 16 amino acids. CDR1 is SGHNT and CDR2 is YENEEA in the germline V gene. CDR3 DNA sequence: TGTGCCAGCAGCTCCCGGACTAGCGGGGGATACAATGAGCAGTTCTTC. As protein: CASSSRTSGGYNEQFF.

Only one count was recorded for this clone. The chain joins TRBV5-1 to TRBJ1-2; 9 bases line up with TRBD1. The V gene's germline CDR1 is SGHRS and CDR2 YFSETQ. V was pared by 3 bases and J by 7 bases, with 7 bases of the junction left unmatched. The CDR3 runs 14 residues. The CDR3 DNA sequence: TGCGCCAGCAGCTGCCCCGGGACAGGGTGTGGCTACACCTTC. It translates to CASSCPGTGCGYTF.

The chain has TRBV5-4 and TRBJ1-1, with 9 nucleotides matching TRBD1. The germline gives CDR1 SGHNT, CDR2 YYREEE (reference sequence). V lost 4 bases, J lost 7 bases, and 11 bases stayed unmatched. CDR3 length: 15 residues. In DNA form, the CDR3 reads TGTGCCAGCAGCCCCCCGGGGACAGGGATCGTTGAAGCTTTCTTT. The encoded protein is CASSPPGTGIVEAFF.

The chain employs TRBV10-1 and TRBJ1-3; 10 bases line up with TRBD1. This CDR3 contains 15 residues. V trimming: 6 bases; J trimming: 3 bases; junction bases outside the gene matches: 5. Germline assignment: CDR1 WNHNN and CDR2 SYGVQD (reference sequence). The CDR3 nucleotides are TGCGCCAGCAGAACCGACAGGGGGCTTGGAAACACCATATATTTT. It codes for CASRTDRGLGNTIYF.

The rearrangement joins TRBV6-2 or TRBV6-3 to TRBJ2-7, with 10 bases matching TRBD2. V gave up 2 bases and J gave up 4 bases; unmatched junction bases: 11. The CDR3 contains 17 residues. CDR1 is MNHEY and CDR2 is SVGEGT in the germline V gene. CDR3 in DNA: TGTGCCAGCAGTTACAGTCCAGCGGGAGGGCCGGTGTACGAGCAGTACTTC. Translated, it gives CASSYSPAGGPVYEQYF.

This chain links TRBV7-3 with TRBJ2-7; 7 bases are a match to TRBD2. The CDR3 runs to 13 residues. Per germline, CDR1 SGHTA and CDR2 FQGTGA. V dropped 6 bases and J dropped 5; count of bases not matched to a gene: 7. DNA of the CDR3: TGTGCCAGCAGTGGGAGGGCCGGGAACGAGCAGTACTTC. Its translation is CASSGRAGNEQYF.

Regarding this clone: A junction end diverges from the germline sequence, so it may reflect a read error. The CDR3 spells CASSPPYRTGSNF. For the CDR3, the DNA is TGTGCCAGCAGTCCTCCGTACCGAACAGGGTCCAACTTC. The chain couples TRBV28 to TRBJ2-5, with D perhaps TRBD1 (6 bases). The CDR3 has 13 amino acids. The germline V gene has CDR1 MDHEN and CDR2 SYDVKM.

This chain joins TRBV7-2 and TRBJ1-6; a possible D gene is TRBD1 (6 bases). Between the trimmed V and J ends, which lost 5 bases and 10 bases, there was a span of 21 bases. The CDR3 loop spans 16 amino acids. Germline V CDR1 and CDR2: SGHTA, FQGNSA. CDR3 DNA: TGTGCCAGCAGCCCCTTGGGGGGGGCGAGGGGGTCACCCCTCCACTTT. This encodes CASSPLGGARGSPLHF.

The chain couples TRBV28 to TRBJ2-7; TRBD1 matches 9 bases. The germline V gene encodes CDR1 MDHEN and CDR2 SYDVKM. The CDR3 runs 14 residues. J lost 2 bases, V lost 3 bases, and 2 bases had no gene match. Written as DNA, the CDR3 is TGTGCCAGCAGTTTCAACAGGGGGCCCTACGAGCAGTACTTC. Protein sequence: CASSFNRGPYEQYF. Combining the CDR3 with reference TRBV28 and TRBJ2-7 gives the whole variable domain DVKVTQSSRYLVKRTGEKVFLECVQDMDHENMFWYRQDPGLGLRLIYFSYDVKMKEKGDIPEGYSVSREKKERFSLILESASTNQTSMYLCASSFNRGPYEQYFGPGTRLTVT.

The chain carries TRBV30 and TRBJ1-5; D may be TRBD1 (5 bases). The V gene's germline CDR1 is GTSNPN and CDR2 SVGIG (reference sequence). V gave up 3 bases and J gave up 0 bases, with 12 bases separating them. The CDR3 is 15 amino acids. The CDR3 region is CAWSAGHFSNQPQHF. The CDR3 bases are TGTGCCTGGAGCGCTGGACATTTTAGCAATCAGCCCCAGCATTTT.

CDR3 nucleotide sequence: TGTGCCAGCAGCTTAGCCAGGGAAACTAATGGCTACACCTTC. This codes for CASSLARETNGYTF. The J gene is TRBJ1-2, the V gene TRBV7-2; D is perhaps TRBD1 (5 bases). This CDR3 has 14 residues. V was clipped by 0 bases and J by 6 bases, with 11 bases between them. Germline lookup yields CDR1 SGHTA and CDR2 FQGNSA. Using reference TRBV7-2 and TRBJ1-2 for the parts outside the CDR3, the full variable domain is GAGVSQSPSNKVTEKGKDVELRCDPISGHTALYWYRQSLGQGLEFLIYFQGNSAPDKSGLPSDRFSAERTGGSVSTLTIQRTQQEDSAVYLCASSLARETNGYTFGSGTRLTVV.

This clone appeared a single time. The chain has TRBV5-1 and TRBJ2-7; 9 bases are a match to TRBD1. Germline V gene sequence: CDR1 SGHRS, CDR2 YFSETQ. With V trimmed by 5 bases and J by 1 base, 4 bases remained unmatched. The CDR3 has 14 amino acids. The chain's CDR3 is CASRTGTGSYEQYF. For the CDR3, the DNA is TGCGCCAGCAGGACAGGGACAGGGTCCTACGAGCAGTACTTC. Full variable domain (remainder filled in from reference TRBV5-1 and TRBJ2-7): KAGVTQTPRYLIKTRGQQVTLSCSPISGHRSVSWYQQTPGQGLQFLFEYFSETQRNKGNFPGRFSGRQFSNSRSEMNVSTLELGDSALYLCASRTGTGSYEQYFGPGTRLTVT.

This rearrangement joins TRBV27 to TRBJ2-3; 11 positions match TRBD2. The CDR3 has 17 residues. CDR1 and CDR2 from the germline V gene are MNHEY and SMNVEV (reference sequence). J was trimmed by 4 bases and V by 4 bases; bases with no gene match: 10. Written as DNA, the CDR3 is TGTGCCAGCAGTTCCCCCTGGGGTAGCGGGGGGGCAGATACGCAGTATTTT. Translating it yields CASSSPWGSGGADTQYF.

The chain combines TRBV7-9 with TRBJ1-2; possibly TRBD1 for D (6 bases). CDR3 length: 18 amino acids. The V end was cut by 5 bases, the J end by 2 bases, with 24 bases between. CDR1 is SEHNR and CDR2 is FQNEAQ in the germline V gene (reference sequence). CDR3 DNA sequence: TGTGCCAGCAGCCCCCGCGGTCTGGGGGGGCCCATGAACTATGGCTACACCTTC. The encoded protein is CASSPRGLGGPMNYGYTF.

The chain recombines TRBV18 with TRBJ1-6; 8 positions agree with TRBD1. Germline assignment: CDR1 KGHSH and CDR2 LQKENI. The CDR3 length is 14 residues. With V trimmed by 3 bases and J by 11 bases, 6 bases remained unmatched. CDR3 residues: CASSPPGTGPPLHF. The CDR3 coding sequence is TGTGCCAGCTCACCGCCCGGGACAGGACCACCCCTCCACTTT.

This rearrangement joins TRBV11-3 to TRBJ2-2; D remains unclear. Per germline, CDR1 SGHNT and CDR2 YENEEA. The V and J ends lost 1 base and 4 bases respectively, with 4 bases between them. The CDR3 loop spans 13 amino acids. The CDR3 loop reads CASSLAGTGELFF. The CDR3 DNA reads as TGTGCCAGCAGCTTAGCAGGCACCGGGGAGCTGTTTTTT. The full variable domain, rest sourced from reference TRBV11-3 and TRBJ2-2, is EAGVVQSPRYKIIEKKQPVAFWCNPISGHNTLYWYLQNLGQGPELLIRYENEEAVDDSQLPKDRFSAERLKGVDSTLKIQPAELGDSAVYLCASSLAGTGELFFGEGSRLTVL.

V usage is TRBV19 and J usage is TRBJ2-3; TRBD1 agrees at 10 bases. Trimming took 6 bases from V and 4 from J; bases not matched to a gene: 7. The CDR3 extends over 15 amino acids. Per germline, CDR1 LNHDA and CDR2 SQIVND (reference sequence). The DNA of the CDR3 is TGTGCCAGTAGCAGCCGGGACAGGGGATCAGATACGCAGTATTTT. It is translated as CASSSRDRGSDTQYF.

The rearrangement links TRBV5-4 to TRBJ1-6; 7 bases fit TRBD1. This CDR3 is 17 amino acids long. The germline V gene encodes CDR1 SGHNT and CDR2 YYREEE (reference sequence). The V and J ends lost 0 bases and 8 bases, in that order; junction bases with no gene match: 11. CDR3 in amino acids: CASSLARGGAEHSPLHF. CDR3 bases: TGTGCCAGCAGCTTGGCTCGAGGGGGCGCGGAACATTCACCCCTCCACTTT. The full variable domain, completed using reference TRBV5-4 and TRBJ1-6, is ETGVTQSPTHLIKTRGQQVTLRCSSQSGHNTVSWYQQALGQGPQFIFQYYREEENGRGNFPPRFSGLQFPNYSSELNVNALELDDSALYLCASSLARGGAEHSPLHFGNGTRLTVT.

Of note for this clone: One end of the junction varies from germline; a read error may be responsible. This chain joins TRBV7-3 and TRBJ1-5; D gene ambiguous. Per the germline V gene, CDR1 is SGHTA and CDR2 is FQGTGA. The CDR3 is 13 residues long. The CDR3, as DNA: TGTGCCAGCAGCTTAACTAGCGATCAGCCCCAGCATTTT. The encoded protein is CASSLTSDQPQHF. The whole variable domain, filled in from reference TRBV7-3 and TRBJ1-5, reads GAGVSQTPSNKVTEKGKYVELRCDPISGHTALYWYRQSLGQGPEFLIYFQGTGAADDSGLPNDRFFAVRPEGSVSTLKIQRTERGDSAVYLCASSLTSDQPQHFGDGTRLSIL.

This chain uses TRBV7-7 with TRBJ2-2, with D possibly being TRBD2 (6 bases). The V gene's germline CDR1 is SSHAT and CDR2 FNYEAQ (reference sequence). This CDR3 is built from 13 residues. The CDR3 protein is CASGGLNTGELFF. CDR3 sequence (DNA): TGTGCTAGCGGCGGGTTGAACACCGGGGAGCTGTTTTTT.

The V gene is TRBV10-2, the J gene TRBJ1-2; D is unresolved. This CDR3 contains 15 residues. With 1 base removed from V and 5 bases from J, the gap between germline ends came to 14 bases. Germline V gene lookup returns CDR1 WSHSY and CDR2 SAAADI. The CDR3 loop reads CASSEFIPNGYGYTF. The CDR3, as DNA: TGCGCCAGCAGTGAGTTTATTCCGAACGGGTATGGCTACACCTTC.

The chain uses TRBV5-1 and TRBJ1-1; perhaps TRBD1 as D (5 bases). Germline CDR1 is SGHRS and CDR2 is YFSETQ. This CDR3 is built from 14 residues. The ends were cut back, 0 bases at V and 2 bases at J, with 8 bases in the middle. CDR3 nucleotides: TGCGCCAGCAGCTTGGACGGACAAAACACTGAAGCTTTCTTT. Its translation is CASSLDGQNTEAFF.

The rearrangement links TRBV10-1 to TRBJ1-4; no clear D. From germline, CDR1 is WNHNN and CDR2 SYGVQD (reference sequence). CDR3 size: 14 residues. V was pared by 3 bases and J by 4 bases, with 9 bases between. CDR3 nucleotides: TGCGCCAGCAGTGAAGACTCTTATAATGAAAAACTGTTTTTT. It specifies CASSEDSYNEKLFF.

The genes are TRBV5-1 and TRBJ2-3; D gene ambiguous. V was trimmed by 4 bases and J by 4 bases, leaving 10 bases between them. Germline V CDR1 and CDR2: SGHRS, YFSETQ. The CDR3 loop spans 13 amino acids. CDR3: CASSSPMADTQYF. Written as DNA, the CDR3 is TGCGCCAGCAGCAGCCCTATGGCAGATACGCAGTATTTT.

DNA for the CDR3: TGTGCCAGCAGTTTCTGGACAGGGTCGCTTAGCAATCAGCCCCAGCATTTT. Translated: CASSFWTGSLSNQPQHF. V is TRBV27 and J is TRBJ1-5, with 8 bases matching TRBD1. This CDR3 is built from 17 residues. Trimming took 3 bases from V and 0 from J; bases not matched to a gene: 7. Germline values: CDR1 MNHEY, CDR2 SMNVEV (reference sequence).